Listed below are T cell receptor beta chains from one sample, sequenced in a study of shared clonotypes between healthy human individuals. Method: immunoSEQ multiplex PCR; TCRdb's copy keeps in-frame clones and lacks some. The table includes over a million clones, around 95% detected once. The source material was naive CD4+ T cells sorted from blood. These receptors came from a man aged 25 to 45 in good health. CDR3s include the opening cysteine and the closing phenylalanine or tryptophan. The order of the fields is V gene, J gene, D gene, clone size, CDR3 DNA, CDR3 protein. D genes are given only for firm matches. Not all rows give a size; the values are once, few, many and, for expanded clones, a class.

V: TRBV5-8; J: TRBJ1-4; D: NA; size: NA; DNA: TGTGCCAGCAGCCTCACCCAGCGACGGACAACTAATGAAAAACTGTTTTTT; CDR3: CASSLTQRRTTNEKLFF
V: TRBV5-6; J: TRBJ1-2; D: TRBD1; size: NA; DNA: TGTGCCAGCAGAACCGGGACAGGGGTGTTCGGCTACACCTTC; CDR3: CASRTGTGVFGYTF
V: TRBV25-1; J: TRBJ1-2; D: NA; size: NA; DNA: TGTGCCAGCAGTGTCAGGGAACACTATGGCTACACCTTC; CDR3: CASSVREHYGYTF
V: TRBV29-1; J: TRBJ2-6; D: NA; size: NA; DNA: TGCAGCGTTGAAAAACGAGGGGGTCCTGGAACTGGGGCCAACGTCCTGACTTTC; CDR3: CSVEKRGGPGTGANVLTF
V: TRBV19; J: TRBJ1-3; D: NA; size: NA; DNA: TGTGCCAGTAGTATTGTGGACCGCCTGGTTGGAAACACCATATATTTT; CDR3: CASSIVDRLVGNTIYF
V: TRBV28; J: TRBJ2-4; D: NA; size: NA; DNA: TGTGCCAGCAGTTTCCGGTTCGGAGCCAAAAACATTCAGTACTTC; CDR3: CASSFRFGAKNIQYF
V: TRBV27; J: TRBJ2-7; D: NA; size: NA; DNA: TGTGCCAGCAGTTTAATATTTCCCGGACCGCCGAACTCCTACGAGCAGTACTTC; CDR3: CASSLIFPGPPNSYEQYF
V: TRBV5-4; J: TRBJ2-1; D: NA; size: once; DNA: TGTGCCAGCAGCTCCTGGAAGGGGGAAAGGGAGCAGTTCTTC; CDR3: CASSSWKGEREQFF
V: TRBV2; J: TRBJ2-1; D: TRBD2; size: NA; DNA: TGTGCCAGCAACCCGACTAGCGGTTACAATGAGCAGTTCTTC; CDR3: CASNPTSGYNEQFF
V: TRBV5-1; J: TRBJ2-2; D: TRBD1; size: NA; DNA: TGCGCCAGCAGCCCAAGACAGGGGGCCTACACCGGGGAGCTGTTTTTT; CDR3: CASSPRQGAYTGELFF
V: TRBV20-1; J: TRBJ1-2; D: NA; size: NA; DNA: TGCAGTGCCGTGTCCGGTCATGGCTACACCTTC; CDR3: CSAVSGHGYTF
V: TRBV15; J: TRBJ2-3; D: NA; size: NA; DNA: TGTGCCACCAGCAGGGGACCAACACCAGATACGCAGTATTTT; CDR3: CATSRGPTPDTQYF
V: TRBV27; J: TRBJ1-2; D: TRBD1; size: NA; DNA: TGTGCCAGCACAAAGGGACAGGGGAAATTTATCGATGGCTACACCTTC; CDR3: CASTKGQGKFIDGYTF
V: TRBV7-6; J: TRBJ2-7; D: NA; size: NA; DNA: TGTGCCAGCAGCTTAGTTGAGGGGCAGCAGTACTTC; CDR3: CASSLVEGQQYF
V: TRBV11-2; J: TRBJ2-7; D: TRBD1; size: NA; DNA: TGTGCCAGCAGCTCCTTCAGACAGGGGACTCCTTACGAGCAGTACTTC; CDR3: CASSSFRQGTPYEQYF
V: TRBV28; J: TRBJ2-5; D: NA; size: NA; DNA: TGTGCCAGCAGTTTACCCGAAGAGACCCAGTACTTC; CDR3: CASSLPEETQYF
V: TRBV2; J: TRBJ2-1; D: NA; size: NA; DNA: TGTGCCAGCAGATACAGCGGATCAAGCGGCAATGAGCAGTTCTTC; CDR3: CASRYSGSSGNEQFF
V: TRBV30; J: TRBJ2-2; D: NA; size: NA; DNA: TGTGCCTGGAGCGGAGGAAGCCCCGGGGAGCTGTTTTTT; CDR3: CAWSGGSPGELFF
V: TRBV2; J: TRBJ2-3; D: TRBD1; size: NA; DNA: TGTGCCAGCAGTTTACAGGGGGCCGAAGATACGCAGTATTTT; CDR3: CASSLQGAEDTQYF
V: TRBV2; J: TRBJ2-3; D: NA; size: NA; DNA: TGTGCCAGCAGGCAGGGGGGAGGAGATACGCAGTATTTT; CDR3: CASRQGGGDTQYF
V: TRBV30; J: TRBJ2-5; D: NA; size: NA; DNA: TGTGCCTGGAGTGTACAGGGACTACTTCAAGAGACCCAGTACTTC; CDR3: CAWSVQGLLQETQYF
V: TRBV30; J: TRBJ2-7; D: NA; size: few; DNA: TGTGCCTGGGCAACAGGGATCGAGCAGTACTTC; CDR3: CAWATGIEQYF
V: TRBV19; J: TRBJ1-5; D: NA; size: once; DNA: TGTGCCAGTAGTATATCCTGGGGCACCGCGTCCTATAATCAGCCCCAGCATTTT; CDR3: CASSISWGTASYNQPQHF
V: TRBV30; J: TRBJ1-3; D: TRBD1; size: NA; DNA: TGTGCCTACTCACCGACAGGGTTGAACACCATATATTTT; CDR3: CAYSPTGLNTIYF
V: TRBV5-1; J: TRBJ2-5; D: NA; size: NA; DNA: TGTGCCAGCAGCGCGACCCTTCGTCAAGAGACCCAGTACTTC; CDR3: CASSATLRQETQYF
V: TRBV11-2; J: TRBJ2-6; D: NA; size: NA; DNA: TGTGCCAGCAGCTTAACTCGGGCCAACGTCCTGACTTTC; CDR3: CASSLTRANVLTF
V: TRBV11-2; J: TRBJ1-1; D: NA; size: NA; DNA: TGTGCCAGCATCCAGCCCGGACGGAACACTGAAGCTTTCTTT; CDR3: CASIQPGRNTEAFF
V: TRBV11-2; J: TRBJ2-3; D: TRBD1; size: NA; DNA: TGTGCCTCCCGGCGACAGGGAAACACAGATACGCAGTATTTT; CDR3: CASRRQGNTDTQYF
V: TRBV9; J: TRBJ2-2; D: TRBD2; size: NA; DNA: TGTGCCAGCAGCGTAGCCTCGGGACTAGATATCACCGGGGAGCTGTTTTTT; CDR3: CASSVASGLDITGELFF
V: TRBV7-9; J: TRBJ2-2; D: NA; size: NA; DNA: TGTGCCAGCAGCTTAGCCCCTTCTCCTTGGGAGCTGTTTTTT; CDR3: CASSLAPSPWELFF
V: TRBV9; J: TRBJ2-3; D: NA; size: NA; DNA: TGTGCCAGCTCTGTAGCGGCTAGCACAGATACGCAGTATTTT; CDR3: CASSVAASTDTQYF
V: TRBV18; J: TRBJ1-5; D: TRBD1; size: NA; DNA: TGTGCCAGCTCCCCAATACCGGGACAGGTCGTCAATCAGCCCCAGCATTTT; CDR3: CASSPIPGQVVNQPQHF
V: TRBV5-1; J: TRBJ2-7; D: NA; size: NA; DNA: TGCGCCAGCAGCTTGGGCCAGTCTTCCTACGAGCAGTACTTC; CDR3: CASSLGQSSYEQYF
V: TRBV27; J: TRBJ2-7; D: NA; size: NA; DNA: TGTGCCAGCAGACCAGGAGGGCCCGTAAGAGATTCCTACGAGCAGTACTTC; CDR3: CASRPGGPVRDSYEQYF
V: TRBV5-6; J: TRBJ2-7; D: TRBD1; size: NA; DNA: TGTGCCAGCAGCTGGGGACAGACCCGTTTTCTTGACGAGCAGTACTTC; CDR3: CASSWGQTRFLDEQYF
V: TRBV28; J: TRBJ2-1; D: TRBD2; size: NA; DNA: TGTGCCAGTACCAGCGGGAGTGGCTACAATGAGCAGTTCTTC; CDR3: CASTSGSGYNEQFF
V: TRBV5-1; J: TRBJ2-6; D: NA; size: NA; DNA: TGCGCCAGCAGTCCTAGGCGGAGCTCTGGGGCCAACGTCCTGACTTTC; CDR3: CASSPRRSSGANVLTF
V: TRBV2; J: TRBJ1-4; D: TRBD1; size: NA; DNA: TGTGCCAGCAGGCCAACCCAGGGGGCTTGGGAAAAACTGTTTTTT; CDR3: CASRPTQGAWEKLFF
V: TRBV11-2; J: TRBJ2-7; D: NA; size: NA; DNA: TGTGCCAGCACCCAACGCACAGGGTTTTCCTACGAGCAGTACTTC; CDR3: CASTQRTGFSYEQYF
V: TRBV2; J: TRBJ2-5; D: NA; size: NA; DNA: TGTGCCAGCAGTGAAGGCGCGCACAGACAAGAGACCCAGTACTTC; CDR3: CASSEGAHRQETQYF
V: TRBV11-2; J: TRBJ1-2; D: NA; size: once; DNA: TGTGCCAGCAGCTTCCCGTCTTATGGCTACACCTTC; CDR3: CASSFPSYGYTF
V: TRBV15; J: TRBJ2-7; D: TRBD2; size: NA; DNA: TGTGCCACCAGCAGAGATGGGTGGGGACTAGCGGGAGGCGAGCAGTACTTC; CDR3: CATSRDGWGLAGGEQYF
V: TRBV4-2; J: TRBJ1-2; D: NA; size: NA; DNA: TGTGCCAGCAGCCCAAGTTCGTCCAGGGTCATATATGGCTACACCTTC; CDR3: CASSPSSSRVIYGYTF